The 2 T cell receptor beta chains listed next were all sequenced from one sample in a study of human T cells and chemical hapten exposure. TCRdb passed the RACE reads through MiXCR, listing each CDR3 protein once. Among approximately 350,000 distinct CDR3 sequences, 6% to 8.5% were seen once, and the ten largest hold more than 7%. The time point is: patch test 1, 2 weeks after DPC sensitization. As for treatment: therapeutic diphenylcyclopropenone sensitization with weekly scalp DPC. This material consisted of whole blood, taken in connection with sensitization to the hapten diphenylcyclopropenone (DPC). Receptors were obtained from a woman between 18 and 29 years old with alopecia areata. Some clones in this sample may be carry-over from other donors' samples.

The V gene is TRBV6-6, the J gene TRBJ1-6; 10 nucleotides line up with TRBD1. The germline CDR1 and CDR2 sequences are MNHNY and SVGAGI (reference sequence). J was trimmed by 5 bases and V by 6 bases; bases with no gene match: 4. This CDR3 region has 15 residues. The CDR3 DNA sequence: TGTGCCAGCAGCCGGGGACAGGGGAATAATTCACCCCTCCACTTT. Translating gives CASSRGQGNNSPLHF.

This chain joins TRBV28 and TRBJ2-1, with D perhaps TRBD2 (6 bases). The CDR3 covers 12 residues. In germline, CDR1 is MDHEN, CDR2 SYDVKM. Trimming took off 7 bases at V and 9 bases at J, with 13 bases between the two ends. CDR3 coding DNA: TGTGCCAGCACCCAGACCGGGGGTGAGCAGTTCTTC. This gives the protein CASTQTGGEQFF.